This T cell receptor (beta chain) was recorded in a study of blood T cell repertoires in COVID-19. Study-wide background: Acute and convalescent COVID-19 specimens originated in the United States, Italy and Spain. PBMCs, B-cell-depleted T cells, or T cells provided the cDNA or gDNA that made up the material.

One Seattle source followed patients from active infection through their disease course. Original processing methods: Cell counts per sample came from amplifying reference gene primers. Produced via immunoSEQ multiplex PCR; TCRdb's table is partial and in-frame only. The DNA gave D and trimming, while V, J and clone size come from that table. The table has some 73,000 clones, 65% to 90% seen once; the top ten hold 8% to 10%. This receptor was identified in a man over 45 with COVID-19, enrolled during active disease. The sequencing input was peripheral blood.

CDR3 residues: CAISARQGRDNEQFF. The DNA for the CDR3 is TGTGCCATCAGTGCCCGGCAGGGCCGCGACAATGAGCAGTTCTTC. The chain has TRBV10-3 and TRBJ2-1, with D possibly being TRBD1 (5 bases). V was clipped by 4 bases and J by 5 bases, with 15 bases between them. Germline V CDR1 and CDR2: ENHRY, SYGVKD. There are 15 residues in the CDR3.